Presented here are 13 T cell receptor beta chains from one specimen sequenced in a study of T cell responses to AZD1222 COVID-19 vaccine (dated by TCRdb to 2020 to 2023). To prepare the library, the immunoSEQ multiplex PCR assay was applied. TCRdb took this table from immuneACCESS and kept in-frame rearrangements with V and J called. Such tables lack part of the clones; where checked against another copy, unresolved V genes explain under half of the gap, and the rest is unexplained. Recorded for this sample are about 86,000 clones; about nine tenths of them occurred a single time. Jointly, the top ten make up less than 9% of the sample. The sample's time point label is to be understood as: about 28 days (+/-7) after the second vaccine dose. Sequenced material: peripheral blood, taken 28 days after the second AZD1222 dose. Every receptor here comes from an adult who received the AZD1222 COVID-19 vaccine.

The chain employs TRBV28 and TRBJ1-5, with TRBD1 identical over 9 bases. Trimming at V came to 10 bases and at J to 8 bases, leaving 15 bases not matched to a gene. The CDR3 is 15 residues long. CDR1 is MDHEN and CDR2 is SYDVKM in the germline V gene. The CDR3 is CAISRDRDFEKPQHF. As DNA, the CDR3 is TGTGCCATTTCCCGGGACAGGGATTTCGAGAAGCCCCAGCATTTT.

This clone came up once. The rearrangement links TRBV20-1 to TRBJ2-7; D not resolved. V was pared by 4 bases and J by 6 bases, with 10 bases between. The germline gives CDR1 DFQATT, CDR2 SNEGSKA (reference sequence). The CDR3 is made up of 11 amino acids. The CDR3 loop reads CSAKTLVEQYF. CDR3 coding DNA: TGCAGTGCTAAGACGTTGGTCGAGCAGTACTTC.

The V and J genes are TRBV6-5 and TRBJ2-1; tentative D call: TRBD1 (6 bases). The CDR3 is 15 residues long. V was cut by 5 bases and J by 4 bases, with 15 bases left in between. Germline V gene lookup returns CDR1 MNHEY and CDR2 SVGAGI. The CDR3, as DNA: TGTGCCAGCAGTAAGCCCGGGACAAATTACAATGAGCAGTTCTTC. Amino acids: CASSKPGTNYNEQFF.

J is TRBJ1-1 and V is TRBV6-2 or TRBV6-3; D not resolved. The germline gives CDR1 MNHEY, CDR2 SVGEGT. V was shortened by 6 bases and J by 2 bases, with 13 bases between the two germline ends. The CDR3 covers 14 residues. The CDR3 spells CASSTSGSNTEAFF. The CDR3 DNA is TGTGCCAGCAGCACCTCGGGGTCAAACACTGAAGCTTTCTTT.

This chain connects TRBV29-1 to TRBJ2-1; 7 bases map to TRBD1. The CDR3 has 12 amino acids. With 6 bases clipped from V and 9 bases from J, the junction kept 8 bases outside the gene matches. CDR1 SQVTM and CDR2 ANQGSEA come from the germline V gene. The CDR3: CSVPDRAGEQFF. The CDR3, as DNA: TGCAGCGTCCCTGACAGGGCCGGTGAGCAGTTCTTC.

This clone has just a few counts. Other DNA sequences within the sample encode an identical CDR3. The chain's CDR3 is CASSLAGGRGYTF. CDR3 DNA sequence: TGTGCCAGCAGTTTAGCGGGGGGGAGAGGCTACACCTTC. The V and J genes are TRBV27 and TRBJ1-2; possibly TRBD1 for D (5 bases). Germline CDR1 reads MNHEY; CDR2 reads SMNVEV (reference sequence). V was cut by 2 bases and J by 8 bases, with 12 bases left in between. CDR3 length: 13 amino acids.

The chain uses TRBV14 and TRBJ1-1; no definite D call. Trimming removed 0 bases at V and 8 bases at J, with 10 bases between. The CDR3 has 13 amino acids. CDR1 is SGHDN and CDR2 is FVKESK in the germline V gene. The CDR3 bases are TGTGCCAGCAGCCAAGATGTTCGAGGGGAAGCTTTCTTT. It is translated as CASSQDVRGEAFF.

In nucleotides, the CDR3 is TGTGCCATCAGTGAGTCCGCGGGGTACAATGGCTACACCTTC. Translating it yields CAISESAGYNGYTF. The genes are TRBV10-3 and TRBJ1-2; D gene uncertain. Germline loops: CDR1 ENHRY, CDR2 SYGVKD. V lost 0 bases, J lost 6 bases, and 11 bases lay in between. There are 14 residues in the CDR3.

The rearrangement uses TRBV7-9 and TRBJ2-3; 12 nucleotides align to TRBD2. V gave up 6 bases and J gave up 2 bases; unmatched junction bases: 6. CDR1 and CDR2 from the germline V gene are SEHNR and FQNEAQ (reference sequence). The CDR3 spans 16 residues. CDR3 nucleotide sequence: TGTGCCAGCAGTCTAGGACTAGCGGGAATCACAGATACGCAGTATTTT. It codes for CASSLGLAGITDTQYF. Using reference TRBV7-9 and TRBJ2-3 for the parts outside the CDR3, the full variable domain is DTGVSQNPRHKITKRGQNVTFRCDPISEHNRLYWYRQTLGQGPEFLTYFQNEAQLEKSRLLSDRFSAERPKGSFSTLEIQRTEQGDSAMYLCASSLGLAGITDTQYFGPGTRLTVL.

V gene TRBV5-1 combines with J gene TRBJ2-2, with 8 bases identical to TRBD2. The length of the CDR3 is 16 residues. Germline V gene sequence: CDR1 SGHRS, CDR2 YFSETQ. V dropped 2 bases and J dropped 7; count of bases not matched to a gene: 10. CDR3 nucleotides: TGCGCCAGCAGCTTAGTTAGCGGGGTGGCGTTCGGGGAGCTGTTTTTT. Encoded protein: CASSLVSGVAFGELFF.

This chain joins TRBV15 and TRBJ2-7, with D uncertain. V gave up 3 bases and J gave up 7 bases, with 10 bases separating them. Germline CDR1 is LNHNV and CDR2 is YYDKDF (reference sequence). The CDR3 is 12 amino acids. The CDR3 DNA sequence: TGTGCCACCAGCAGTGGGGAAGGAGAGCAGTACTTC. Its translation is CATSSGEGEQYF.

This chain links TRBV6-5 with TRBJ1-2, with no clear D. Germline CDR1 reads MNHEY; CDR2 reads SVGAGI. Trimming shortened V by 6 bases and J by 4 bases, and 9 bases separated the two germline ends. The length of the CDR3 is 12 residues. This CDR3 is CASRAVFYGYTF. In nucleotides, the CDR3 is TGTGCCAGCAGAGCGGTCTTCTATGGCTACACCTTC.

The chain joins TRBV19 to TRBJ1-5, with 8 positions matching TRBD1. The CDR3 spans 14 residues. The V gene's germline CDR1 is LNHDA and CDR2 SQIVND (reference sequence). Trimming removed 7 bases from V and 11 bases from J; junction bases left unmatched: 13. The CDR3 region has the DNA TGTGCCAGTAATTCGGCAGGGGGCAGTGAGGCCCAGCATTTT. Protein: CASNSAGGSEAQHF.